These 15 T cell receptor beta chains share one sample of origin, sequenced in a study of T-cell reconstitution after alpha-beta-depleted transplantation in children (dated by TCRdb to about 2016). The sample's treatment or condition, from its label and the paper: allogeneic hematopoietic cell transplantation with graft depleted of TCRalphabeta T cells and CD19 B cells. The library was prepared using PCR. Instrument on record: Illumina HiSeq 2500. TCR libraries were prepared with molecular barcoding, using unique molecular identifiers to normalize TCRbeta repertoire quantification. Starting from the raw public reads, TCRdb applied fastp trimming at Q25, assembled clones with MiXCR and retained in-frame beta chains. Every entry covers one CDR3 protein and lists the most common genes and DNA from its rows. In all, the sample holds 700,000 to 950,000 distinct CDR3 sequences, and roughly 15% of those were seen once. The ten top clones hold approximately 5% of the sample.

Here the sequenced sample was PBMCs, mostly from graft donor cells, taken 360 days after TCRalphabeta/CD19-depleted stem cell transplant. The origin of the receptors is a male patient aged 10 to 17 who had a stem cell transplant for acute lymphoblastic leukemia, so the T cells may come from the graft donor.

This clonotype was detected only a few times. V is TRBV5-6 and J is TRBJ2-6; 9 bases align to TRBD1. The ends lost 5 bases at V and 2 bases at J; junction bases unmatched: 11. Germline CDR1 SGHDT, CDR2 YYEEEE. This CDR3 contains 18 residues. The CDR3 DNA reads as TGTGCCAGCAGGAGGGACAGGGTGAGGTTGCCTGGGGCCAACGTCCTGACTTTC. Its protein product is CASRRDRVRLPGANVLTF.

This sequence joins TRBV30 and TRBJ2-7; D may correspond to TRBD1 or TRBD2 (5 bases each). This CDR3 region has 13 residues. V shed 3 bases and J shed 0 bases, with 9 bases lying between them. Germline values: CDR1 GTSNPN, CDR2 SVGIG (reference sequence). DNA for the CDR3: TGTGCCTGGAGCGTGGGGACCTCCTACGAGCAGTACTTC. Translation gives CAWSVGTSYEQYF.

Ten or more counts support this clonotype. The gene calls are TRBV5-5 and TRBJ2-4, with D possibly being TRBD1 (5 bases). With 0 bases removed from V and 7 bases from J, the gap between germline ends came to 8 bases. CDR1 and CDR2 from the germline V gene are SGHKS and YYEKEE (reference sequence). This CDR3 is built from 13 residues. This CDR3 reads CASSLAGSNIQYF. In DNA form, the CDR3 reads TGTGCCAGCAGCTTGGCAGGGTCGAACATTCAGTACTTC.

This clonotype was observed at least ten times. The rearrangement links TRBV10-1 to TRBJ2-2, with 7 bases lining up with TRBD2. Germline CDR1 is WNHNN and CDR2 is SYGVQD (reference sequence). The CDR3 is 15 residues long. After removal of 0 bases from V and 4 bases from J, the junction contained 2 bases not matched to a gene. The CDR3 nucleotides read TGCGCCAGCAGTGAGTCGGGAGGGACCACCGGGGAGCTGTTTTTT. Its protein product is CASSESGGTTGELFF.

The genes are TRBV6-6 and TRBJ2-4; TRBD2 might be the D (5 bases). Trimming shortened V by 7 bases and J by 8 bases, and 12 bases separated the two germline ends. Germline V CDR1 and CDR2: MNHNY, SVGAGI (reference sequence). This CDR3 contains 12 residues. This CDR3 reads CASNRAGDIQYF. The CDR3 bases are TGTGCCAGCAACCGTGCCGGGGACATTCAGTACTTC.

This clonotype has a count of ten or more. The J gene is TRBJ2-5, the V gene TRBV5-1, with TRBD1 as a possible D gene (5 bases). This CDR3 has 16 residues. Deletions cut 0 bases from V and 1 base from J, with 13 bases between. The germline V gene encodes CDR1 SGHRS and CDR2 YFSETQ. CDR3 coding DNA: TGCGCCAGCAGCTTGGGCACAGGAGCCTTCCAAGAGACCCAGTACTTC. Translated, it gives CASSLGTGAFQETQYF.

For this clonotype: A much larger clone differs from this one at a single base, so this may be a read error. This chain links TRBV12-3 or TRBV12-4 with TRBJ2-7; no clear D. The CDR3 loop spans 14 amino acids. V lost 1 base to trimming and J lost 0 bases, with 7 bases between them. The chain's CDR3 is CASSLVPNSYEQYF. CDR3 nucleotides: TGTGCCAGCAGTTTAGTGCCCAACTCCTACGAGCAGTACTTC.

This clonotype appeared many times. The rearrangement joins TRBV28 to TRBJ1-5; 8 nucleotides agree with TRBD1. The CDR3 totals 14 residues. V dropped 3 bases and J dropped 8; count of bases not matched to a gene: 6. The germline V gene encodes CDR1 MDHEN and CDR2 SYDVKM. Here the CDR3 DNA reads TGTGCCAGCAGTTTTGGCAGGGGGCGAGAGCCCCAGCATTTT. Its translation is CASSFGRGREPQHF.

The CDR3 region is CASSSGTHNTEAFF. CDR3 DNA: TGCGCCAGCAGCTCCGGGACACATAACACTGAAGCTTTCTTT. This chain joins TRBV5-1 and TRBJ1-1; a possible D gene is TRBD1 (6 bases). The germline V gene has CDR1 SGHRS and CDR2 YFSETQ. V lost 3 bases and J 2 bases, leaving 11 bases between the germline ends. The CDR3 contains 14 residues.

This clonotype showed up just a few times. The chain is built from TRBV14 and TRBJ2-7; perhaps TRBD1 as D (6 bases). V lost 2 bases and J 1 base, leaving 12 bases between the germline ends. From germline, CDR1 is SGHDN and CDR2 FVKESK. The CDR3 runs to 15 residues. The CDR3 sequence is CASSQNARGSYEQYF. The CDR3 DNA sequence: TGTGCCAGCAGCCAAAACGCAAGGGGGTCCTACGAGCAGTACTTC.

V is TRBV20-1 and J is TRBJ2-1; TRBD2 aligns across 9 bases. The germline V gene has CDR1 DFQATT and CDR2 SNEGSKA (reference sequence). This CDR3 spans 13 amino acids. The junction had 6 bases not matched to a gene; V was cut back by 5 bases and J by 7 bases. CDR3 loop: CSAEAGGMNEQFF. In DNA form, the CDR3 reads TGCAGTGCTGAGGCGGGAGGGATGAATGAGCAGTTCTTC.

This clonotype was picked up a small number of times. The genes are TRBV4-1 and TRBJ2-7, with TRBD2 matching 11 bases. The germline V gene encodes CDR1 MGHRA and CDR2 YSYEKL. Losses at the gene ends were 2 bases for V and 3 bases for J; bases not matched to a gene: 6. The CDR3 contains 16 residues. DNA for the CDR3: TGCGCCAGCAGCCAACGTACTAGCGGGAGCCTCTACGAGCAGTACTTC. Its translation: CASSQRTSGSLYEQYF.

The chain links TRBV10-2 to TRBJ2-3; D gene unclear. V lost 1 base, J lost 5 bases, and 19 bases lay in between. The germline V gene encodes CDR1 WSHSY and CDR2 SAAADI. This CDR3 region has 17 residues. CDR3 loop: CASSEWDSTHTRDTQYF. The DNA for the CDR3 is TGCGCCAGCAGTGAGTGGGATAGTACACACACACGAGATACGCAGTATTTT.

The chain has TRBV28 and TRBJ2-7; D not resolved. CDR1 and CDR2 (germline): MDHEN, SYDVKM. This CDR3 is 13 amino acids long. With 6 bases removed from V and 4 bases from J, the gap between germline ends came to 13 bases. The CDR3 bases are TGTGCCAGCAGGCCCCCACACTTTTACGAGCAGTACTTC. This gives the protein CASRPPHFYEQYF.

This clonotype was observed at least ten times. The chain combines TRBV27 with TRBJ2-1; D is uncertain. The CDR3 has 13 amino acids. The ends were cut back, 2 bases at V and 3 bases at J, with 5 bases in the middle. In germline, CDR1 is MNHEY, CDR2 SMNVEV (reference sequence). The DNA of the CDR3 is TGTGCCAGCAGTTTAAGGGACTACAATGAGCAGTTCTTC. This gives the protein CASSLRDYNEQFF.